The present T cell receptor beta chain was sequenced within a study of breast tumors, draining lymph nodes, adjacent tissues. Study-level findings and limits: Findings are consistent with lymph node origin and intratumoral expansion of most tumor T cells. Tumor repertoires ranked between lymph nodes and nontumor tissue in diversity, with V and J gene preferences.

Germline assignment: CDR1 SQVTM and CDR2 ANQGSEA. V shed 6 bases and J shed 7 bases, with 12 bases lying between them. The CDR3 covers 12 residues. One entry per CDR3 protein, called by TCRdb with MiXCR from the multiplex PCR reads. The sample includes 13,000 or so distinct CDR3 sequences, 55% to 65% of them seen just once. A remark on this clonotype: What it binds is unknown.

The V call is TRBV29-1, the J call TRBJ2-2; D is perhaps TRBD2 (5 bases). Sequenced sample: tumor-adjacent breast tissue. The origin of this receptor is a female donor with breast cancer. Some clones in this sample may be carry-over from other donors' samples. The CDR3 loop is CSVRRSFGELFF. The CDR3 DNA sequence: TGCAGCGTAAGGAGGTCGTTCGGGGAGCTGTTTTTT.